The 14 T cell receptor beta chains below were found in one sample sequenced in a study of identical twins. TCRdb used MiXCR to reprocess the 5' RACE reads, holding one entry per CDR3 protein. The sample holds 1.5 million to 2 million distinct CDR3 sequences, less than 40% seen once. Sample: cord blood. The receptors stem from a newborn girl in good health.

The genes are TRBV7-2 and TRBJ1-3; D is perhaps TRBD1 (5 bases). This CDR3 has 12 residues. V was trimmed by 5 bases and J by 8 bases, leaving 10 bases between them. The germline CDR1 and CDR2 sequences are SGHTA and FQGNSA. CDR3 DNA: TGTGCCAGCAGCCCTGCGGGGGACACCATATATTTT. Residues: CASSPAGDTIYF.

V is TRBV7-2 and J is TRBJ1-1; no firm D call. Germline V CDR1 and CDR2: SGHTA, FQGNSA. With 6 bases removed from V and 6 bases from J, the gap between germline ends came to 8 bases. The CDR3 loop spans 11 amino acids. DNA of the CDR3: TGTGCCAGCAGAAGGGCGGCTGAAGCTTTCTTT. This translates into CASRRAAEAFF.

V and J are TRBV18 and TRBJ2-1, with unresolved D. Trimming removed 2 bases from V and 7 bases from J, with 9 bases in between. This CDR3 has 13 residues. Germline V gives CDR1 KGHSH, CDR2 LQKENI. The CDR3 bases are TGTGCCAGCTCACCAGGCGAGCCGAATGAGCAGTTCTTC. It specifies CASSPGEPNEQFF.

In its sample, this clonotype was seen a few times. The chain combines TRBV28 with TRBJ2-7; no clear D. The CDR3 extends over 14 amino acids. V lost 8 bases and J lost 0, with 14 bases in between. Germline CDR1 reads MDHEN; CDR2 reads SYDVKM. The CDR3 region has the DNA TGTGCCAGCTTGCCCGGGCGACCCTCCTACGAGCAGTACTTC. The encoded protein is CASLPGRPSYEQYF.

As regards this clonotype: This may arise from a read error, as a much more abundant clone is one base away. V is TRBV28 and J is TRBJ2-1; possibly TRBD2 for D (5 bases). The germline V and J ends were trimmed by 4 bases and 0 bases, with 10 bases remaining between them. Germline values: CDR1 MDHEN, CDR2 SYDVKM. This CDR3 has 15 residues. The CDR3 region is CASSSEVSSYNEQFF. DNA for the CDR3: TGTGCCAGCAGTTCGGAGGTAAGCTCCTACAATGAGCAGTTCTTC.

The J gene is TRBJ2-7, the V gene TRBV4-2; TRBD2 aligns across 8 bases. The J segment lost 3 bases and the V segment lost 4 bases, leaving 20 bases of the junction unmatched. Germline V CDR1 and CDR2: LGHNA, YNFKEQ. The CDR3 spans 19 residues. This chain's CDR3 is CASSLRSGESSGKSYEQYF. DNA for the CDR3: TGTGCCAGCAGCCTCCGATCCGGGGAGAGTAGCGGGAAAAGCTACGAGCAGTACTTC.

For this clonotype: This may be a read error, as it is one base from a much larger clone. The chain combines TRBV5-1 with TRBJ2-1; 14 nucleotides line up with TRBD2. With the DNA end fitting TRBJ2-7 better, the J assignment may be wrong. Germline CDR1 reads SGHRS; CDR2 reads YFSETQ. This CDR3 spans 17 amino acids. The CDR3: CASSRTSGGSSYNEQYF. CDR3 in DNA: TGCGCCAGCAGCCGGACTAGCGGGGGGAGCTCCTACAATGAGCAGTACTTC.

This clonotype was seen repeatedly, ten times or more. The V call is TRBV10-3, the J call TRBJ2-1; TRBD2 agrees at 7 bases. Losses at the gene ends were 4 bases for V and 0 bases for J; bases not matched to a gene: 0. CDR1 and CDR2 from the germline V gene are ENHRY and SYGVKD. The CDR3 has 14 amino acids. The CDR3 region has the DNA TGTGCCATCAGTGGGGGGGGCTCCTACAATGAGCAGTTCTTC. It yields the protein CAISGGGSYNEQFF.

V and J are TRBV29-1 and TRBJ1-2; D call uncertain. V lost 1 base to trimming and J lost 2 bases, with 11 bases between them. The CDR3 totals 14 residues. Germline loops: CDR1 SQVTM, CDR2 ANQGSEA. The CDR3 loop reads CSVEVKAQNYGYTF. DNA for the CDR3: TGCAGCGTTGAAGTCAAGGCACAGAACTATGGCTACACCTTC.

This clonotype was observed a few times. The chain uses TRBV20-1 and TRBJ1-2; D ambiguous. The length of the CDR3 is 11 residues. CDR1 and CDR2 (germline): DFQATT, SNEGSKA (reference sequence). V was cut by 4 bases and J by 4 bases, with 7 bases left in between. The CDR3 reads CSANRAYGYTF. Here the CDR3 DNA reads TGCAGTGCTAATAGGGCCTATGGCTACACCTTC.

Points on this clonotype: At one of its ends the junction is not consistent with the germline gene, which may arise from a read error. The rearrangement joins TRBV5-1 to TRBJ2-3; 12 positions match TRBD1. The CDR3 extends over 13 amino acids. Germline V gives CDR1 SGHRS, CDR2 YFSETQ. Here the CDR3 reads CATTGQGADTRYF. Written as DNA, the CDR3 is TGCGCCACCACGGGACAGGGGGCCGATACGCGGTATTTT.

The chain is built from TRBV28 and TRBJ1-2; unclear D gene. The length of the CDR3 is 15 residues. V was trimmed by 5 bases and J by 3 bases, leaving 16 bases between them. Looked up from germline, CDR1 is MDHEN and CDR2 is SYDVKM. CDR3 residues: CASSPPDRDDYGYTF. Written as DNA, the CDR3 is TGTGCCAGCAGTCCACCAGATCGGGATGACTATGGCTACACCTTC.

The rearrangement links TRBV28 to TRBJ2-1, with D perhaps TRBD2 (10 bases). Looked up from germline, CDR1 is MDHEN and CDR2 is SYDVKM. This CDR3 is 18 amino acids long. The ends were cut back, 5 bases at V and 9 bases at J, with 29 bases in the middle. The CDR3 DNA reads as TGTGCCAGCAGTCCGGGACAGGGAGCTAGTAGCGGGAGGCTTGAGCAGTTCTTC. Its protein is CASSPGQGASSGRLEQFF.

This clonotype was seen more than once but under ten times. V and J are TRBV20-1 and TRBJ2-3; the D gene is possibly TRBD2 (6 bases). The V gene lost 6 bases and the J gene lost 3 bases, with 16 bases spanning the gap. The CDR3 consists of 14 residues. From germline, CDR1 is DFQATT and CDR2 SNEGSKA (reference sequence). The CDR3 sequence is CSATGLPGTDTQYF. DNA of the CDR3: TGCAGTGCGACGGGACTGCCGGGTACAGATACGCAGTATTTT.